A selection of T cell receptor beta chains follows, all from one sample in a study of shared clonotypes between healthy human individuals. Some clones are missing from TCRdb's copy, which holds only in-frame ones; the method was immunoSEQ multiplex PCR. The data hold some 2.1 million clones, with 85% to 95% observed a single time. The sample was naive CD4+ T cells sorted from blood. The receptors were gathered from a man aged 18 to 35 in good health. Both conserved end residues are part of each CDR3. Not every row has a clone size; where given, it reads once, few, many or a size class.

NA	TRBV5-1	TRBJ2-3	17	CASSLSGGTPNTDTQYF
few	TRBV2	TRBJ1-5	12	CAKGTRGQPQHF
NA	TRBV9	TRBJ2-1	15	CASSALLAENNEQFF
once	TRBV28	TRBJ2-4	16	CASSRQFNLAKNIQYF
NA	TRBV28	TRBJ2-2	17	CASTAASGGTNTGELFF
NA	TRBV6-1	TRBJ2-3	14	CASSEGSFTDTQYF
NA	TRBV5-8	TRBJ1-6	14	CASSLGQKNSPLHF
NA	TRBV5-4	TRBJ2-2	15	CASSLPSGGTGELFF
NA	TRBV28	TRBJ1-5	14	CASSSLGRVQPQHF
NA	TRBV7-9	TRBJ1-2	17	CASSYESSQGAGYGYTF
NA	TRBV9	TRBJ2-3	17	CASSVEFQERSTDTQYF
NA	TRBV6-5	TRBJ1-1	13	CASSDRGSSEAFF
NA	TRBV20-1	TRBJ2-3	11	CSARLGDTQYF
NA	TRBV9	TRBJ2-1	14	CASSVDLGNNEQFF
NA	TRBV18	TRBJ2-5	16	CASSAGQGALGETQYF
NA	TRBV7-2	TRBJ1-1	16	CASSLRAVGDWAEAFF
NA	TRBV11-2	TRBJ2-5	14	CASSPRGLQETQYF
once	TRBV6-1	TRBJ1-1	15	CASSRSWQLNTEAFF
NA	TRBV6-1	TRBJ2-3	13	CASSESPLYTQYF
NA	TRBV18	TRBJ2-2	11	CASSQTGELFF
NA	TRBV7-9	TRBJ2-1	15	CASSPGASPTGEQFF
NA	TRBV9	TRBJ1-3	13	CASSPPSGNTIYF
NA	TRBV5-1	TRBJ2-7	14	CASSLGGNAYEQYF
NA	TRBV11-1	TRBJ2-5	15	CASSSTGRDQETQYF
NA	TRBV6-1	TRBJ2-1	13	CASEGQQYNEQFF
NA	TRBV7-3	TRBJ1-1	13	CASSTHPYTEAFF
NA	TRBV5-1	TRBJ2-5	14	CASSSVGAQETQYF
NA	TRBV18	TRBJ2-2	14	CASSAFPSTGELFF
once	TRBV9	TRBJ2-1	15	CASSEGGGSIDEQFF
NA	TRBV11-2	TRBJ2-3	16	CASSPRQRMNTDTQYF
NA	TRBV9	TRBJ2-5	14	CASRWTSGQETQYF
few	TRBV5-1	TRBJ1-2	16	CASSLRLATVNYGYTF
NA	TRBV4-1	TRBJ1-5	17	CASSQGPGQGGNQPQHF
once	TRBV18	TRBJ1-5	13	CASSGGGEQPQHF
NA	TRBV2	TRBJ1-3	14	CASRAGISGNTIYF
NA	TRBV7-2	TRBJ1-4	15	CASSPSMGKNEKLFF
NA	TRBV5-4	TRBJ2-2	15	CASSFPPGMGGELFF
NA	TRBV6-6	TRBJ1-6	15	CASLQGRFYNSPLHF
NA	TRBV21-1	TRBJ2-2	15	CASSEQQGYTGELFF
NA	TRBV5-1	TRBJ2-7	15	CASSSSGLGPYEQYF
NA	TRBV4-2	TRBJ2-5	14	CASSQDPERETQYF
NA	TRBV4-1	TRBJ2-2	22	CASSQETAGRWGLAGETGELFF
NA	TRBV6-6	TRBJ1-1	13	CATGGTLNTEAFF
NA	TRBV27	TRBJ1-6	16	CASSLVGQINNSPLHF
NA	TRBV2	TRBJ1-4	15	CASSEGRGSNEKLFF
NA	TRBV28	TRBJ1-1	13	CASRWGTQREAFF
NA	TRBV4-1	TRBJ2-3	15	CASSPLAGVADTQYF
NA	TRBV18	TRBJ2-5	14	CASSPPEGRETQYF
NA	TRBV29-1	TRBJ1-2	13	CSVEDRAVYGYTF
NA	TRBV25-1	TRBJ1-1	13	CASTGPRNTEAFF
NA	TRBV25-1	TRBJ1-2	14	CASSEFPQGDGYTF
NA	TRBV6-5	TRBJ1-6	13	CASSRGPDSPLHF
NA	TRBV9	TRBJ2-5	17	CASSPRPGQGILETQYF
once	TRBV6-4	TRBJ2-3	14	CASSASGSVDTQYF
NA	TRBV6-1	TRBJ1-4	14	CASSGQGSNEKLFF
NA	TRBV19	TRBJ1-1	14	CASTSTGGNTEAFF
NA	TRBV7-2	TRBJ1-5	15	CASSLAPGPDQPQHF